Shown below are 26 T cell receptor beta chains from a single sample sequenced in a study of vaccination effects on CD4 cells after COVID-19. These receptors have no identified antigens. Ahead of sequencing, the ViraFEST assay grew antigen-specific CD4+ T cells using viral peptide pools. CD4+ T cell isolation took place after 10 days of culture. Sometime from March through December 2020, the person acquired a SARS-CoV-2 infection that PCR confirmed. The protocol was immunoSEQ multiplex PCR, while the TCRdb copy is restricted to in-frame clones and leaves out a portion. The sample holds 70,000 or so clones, more than 65% seen once. This specimen consisted of CD4+ T cells from PBMCs cultured with HIV peptides, obtained before COVID-19 vaccination. Subset noted: HIV-1 Nef peptide pool negative control/reference culture. The receptor source for this set is a human donor who had a prior SARS-CoV-2 infection.

In DNA, the CDR3 is TGTGCCAGCAGCCAAAGTCTAGCGGGAGTTGGATACAATGAGCAGTTCTTC. It is translated as CASSQSLAGVGYNEQFF. This sequence joins TRBV3-1 (or the pseudogene TRBV3-2) and TRBJ2-1, with 10 bases that match TRBD2. After removal of 2 bases from V and 4 bases from J, the junction contained 8 bases not matched to a gene. This CDR3 contains 17 residues. Germline V gives CDR1 LGHDT, CDR2 YNNKEL (reference sequence).

The rearrangement uses TRBV4-3 and TRBJ1-4, with 9 positions matching TRBD1. Losses at the gene ends were 4 bases for V and 7 bases for J; bases not matched to a gene: 4. The CDR3 runs 14 residues. Germline V gene data show CDR1 as LGHNA and CDR2 as YSLEER. In DNA form, the CDR3 reads TGCGCCAGCAGCCTGGGACAGGGCGGTGAAAAACTGTTTTTT. This gives the protein CASSLGQGGEKLFF.

This clone was seen more than once but under ten times. V is TRBV7-2 and J is TRBJ1-6; no clear D gene. This CDR3 contains 13 residues. V lost 4 bases and J 11 bases, leaving 12 bases between the germline ends. Germline V gives CDR1 SGHTA, CDR2 FQGNSA. The chain's CDR3 is CASSSRQETPLHF. Written as DNA, the CDR3 is TGTGCCAGCAGCTCACGGCAGGAGACACCCCTCCACTTT.

This clone was counted a single time. This chain uses TRBV9 with TRBJ2-1, with TRBD1 matching 8 bases. Germline loops: CDR1 SGDLS, CDR2 YYNGEE. The length of the CDR3 is 16 residues. With 3 bases clipped from V and 7 bases from J, the junction kept 12 bases outside the gene matches. CDR3 coding DNA: TGTGCCAGCAGCGCCCGTCAGGACAGGGATACGAATGAGCAGTTCTTC. Its translation is CASSARQDRDTNEQFF.

The chain joins TRBV2 to TRBJ2-3; D uncertain. The CDR3 contains 15 residues. From germline, CDR1 is SNHLY and CDR2 FYNNEI. Trimming shortened V by 6 bases and J by 4 bases, and 17 bases separated the two germline ends. The CDR3 DNA follows: TGTGCCAGCAGCGCGTGGGCTCCCCAATCAGATACGCAGTATTTT. Its protein product is CASSAWAPQSDTQYF.

The sample holds a few counts of this clone. This chain connects TRBV19 to TRBJ1-6; D not resolved. V lost 6 bases and J lost 10, with 10 bases in between. Germline V gene data show CDR1 as LNHDA and CDR2 as SQIVND (reference sequence). The CDR3 has 12 amino acids. In nucleotides, the CDR3 is TGTGCCAGTAGCACGACTGGCTCACCCCTCCACTTT. Protein: CASSTTGSPLHF.

The V gene is TRBV19, the J gene TRBJ1-4; D unclear. The germline V gene encodes CDR1 LNHDA and CDR2 SQIVND (reference sequence). The CDR3 totals 13 residues. The V and J ends lost 5 bases and 5 bases respectively, with 9 bases between them. CDR3: CASSHIRNEKLFF. The CDR3 DNA reads TGTGCCAGTAGTCACATCAGAAATGAAAAACTGTTTTTT.

J is TRBJ1-1 and V is TRBV5-1; no firm D call. The CDR3 is made up of 15 amino acids. Germline lookup yields CDR1 SGHRS and CDR2 YFSETQ. Trimming took off 0 bases at V and 1 base at J, with 10 bases between the two ends. The CDR3: CASSLAVFRNTEAFF. Written as DNA, the CDR3 is TGCGCCAGCAGCTTGGCCGTGTTCAGGAACACTGAAGCTTTCTTT.

The chain has TRBV29-1 and TRBJ2-5, with TRBD2 matching over 7 bases. CDR1 and CDR2 (germline): SQVTM, ANQGSEA. The CDR3 sequence is 12 residues long. Unmatched junction bases numbered 10, after V lost 8 bases and J lost 7 bases. The CDR3 DNA reads TGCAGCCCGAGGGAGGGGTCGGGGACCCAGTACTTC. This sequence encodes CSPREGSGTQYF.

CDR3: CASSSAGTGNTIYF. The CDR3 coding sequence is TGTGCCAGCAGTTCGGCAGGTACTGGAAACACCATATATTTT. V gene TRBV6-5 combines with J gene TRBJ1-3; D gene ambiguous. With 4 bases removed from V and 2 bases from J, the gap between germline ends came to 9 bases. This CDR3 has 14 amino acids. Germline-derived CDR1 and CDR2 are MNHEY and SVGAGI.

There are a few counts of this clone. V usage is TRBV2 and J usage is TRBJ2-3, with D maybe TRBD2 (7 bases). The CDR3 length is 14 residues. The germline V and J ends were trimmed by 8 bases and 4 bases, with 16 bases remaining between them. Germline values: CDR1 SNHLY, CDR2 FYNNEI. Written as DNA, the CDR3 is TGTGCCAGCCTAAGGGACGGGGGGCCAGATACGCAGTATTTT. This sequence encodes CASLRDGGPDTQYF.

This sequence joins TRBV18 and TRBJ1-1; the match to TRBD1 covers 8 bases. Germline V gene data show CDR1 as KGHSH and CDR2 as LQKENI. Germline trimming cut 5 bases from V and 4 bases from J; bases unmatched to any gene: 3. The CDR3 contains 13 residues. The CDR3 sequence: CASSAGQGTEAFF. CDR3 sequence (DNA): TGTGCCAGCTCAGCTGGACAGGGCACTGAAGCTTTCTTT.

V is TRBV5-1 and J is TRBJ1-4; D not certain. The CDR3 runs to 15 residues. The V and J ends lost 4 bases and 3 bases respectively, with 13 bases between them. In germline, CDR1 is SGHRS, CDR2 YFSETQ. CDR3 sequence: CASSPGLNPNEKLFF. CDR3 coding DNA: TGCGCCAGCAGCCCCGGACTTAATCCTAATGAAAAACTGTTTTTT. The entire variable domain, with the rest obtained from reference TRBV5-1 and TRBJ1-4, is as follows: KAGVTQTPRYLIKTRGQQVTLSCSPISGHRSVSWYQQTPGQGLQFLFEYFSETQRNKGNFPGRFSGRQFSNSRSEMNVSTLELGDSALYLCASSPGLNPNEKLFFGSGTQLSVL.

The V and J genes are TRBV11-2 and TRBJ2-7, with 8 bases that match TRBD2. The CDR3 loop spans 16 amino acids. CDR1 and CDR2 from the germline V gene are SGHAT and FQNNGV. V lost 2 bases and J lost 3; bases outside the gene matches: 9. For the CDR3, the DNA is TGTGCCAGCAGCTTAATCCTACTAGCGGACAACTACGAGCAGTACTTC. Protein product: CASSLILLADNYEQYF.

This clone has just one count. The genes are TRBV15 and TRBJ2-3; 16 positions agree with TRBD2. V lost 0 bases to trimming and J lost 3 bases; unmatched junction nucleotides: 6. Germline V CDR1 and CDR2: LNHNV, YYDKDF (reference sequence). CDR3 length equals 19 residues. In DNA form, the CDR3 reads TGTGCCACCAGCAGAGACCTGGGACTAGCGGGGGGGAGGACAGATACGCAGTATTTT. Residues: CATSRDLGLAGGRTDTQYF.

The chain joins TRBV6-5 to TRBJ2-7; D might be TRBD2 (6 bases). CDR3 length: 13 residues. The germline V and J ends were trimmed by 6 bases and 3 bases, with 12 bases remaining between them. Germline V gene sequence: CDR1 MNHEY, CDR2 SVGAGI. The CDR3, as DNA: TGTGCCAGCAGGGGGGGACGGAACTACGAGCAGTACTTC. Translating gives CASRGGRNYEQYF.

The chain is built from TRBV27 and TRBJ2-7, with D possibly TRBD2 on 6 matching bases. The CDR3 is 15 residues long. The germline CDR1 and CDR2 sequences are MNHEY and SMNVEV (reference sequence). V lost 6 bases to trimming and J lost 1 base, with 16 bases between them. CDR3: CASRIGAGPSYEQYF. CDR3 DNA sequence: TGTGCCAGCAGGATTGGGGCGGGACCATCCTACGAGCAGTACTTC.

The DNA for the CDR3 is TGTGCCAGCAGCCCCGGTCCCTCTAGCAATCAGCCCCAGCATTTT. This translates into CASSPGPSSNQPQHF. The chain joins TRBV4-2 to TRBJ1-5, with no clear D. Per the germline V gene, CDR1 is LGHNA and CDR2 is YNFKEQ. This CDR3 spans 15 amino acids. V lost 4 bases and J 0 bases, leaving 10 bases between the germline ends.

This clone came up once. The CDR3 DNA is TGCGCCAGCAGCTTAACATTAGCGGGGGGGCCGAATACGCAGTATTTT. Translating gives CASSLTLAGGPNTQYF. The chain combines TRBV5-1 with TRBJ2-3; 11 nucleotides line up with TRBD2. The CDR3 covers 16 residues. J was trimmed by 7 bases and V by 2 bases; bases with no gene match: 9. The germline CDR1 and CDR2 sequences are SGHRS and YFSETQ.

J is TRBJ1-4 and V is TRBV5-1; tentatively, D is TRBD1 (6 bases). CDR3 size: 15 residues. The germline V and J ends were trimmed by 4 bases and 5 bases, with 15 bases remaining between them. The germline V gene has CDR1 SGHRS and CDR2 YFSETQ. CDR3 in DNA: TGCGCCAGCAGCCAGGGGACTGGGGGAAATGAAAAACTGTTTTTT. Its translation is CASSQGTGGNEKLFF.

This clone came up a few times. This chain uses TRBV6-5 with TRBJ2-7, with 9 bases that match TRBD2. The V gene end was trimmed by 0 bases and the J gene end by 5 bases; junction bases not matched to a gene: 5. CDR1 is MNHEY and CDR2 is SVGAGI in the germline V gene. The CDR3 runs 15 residues. The chain's CDR3 is CASSYSIVAGDEQYF. In nucleotides, the CDR3 is TGTGCCAGCAGTTACTCGATTGTAGCGGGAGACGAGCAGTACTTC.

The chain has TRBV6-5 and TRBJ2-2; D is undetermined. V lost 5 bases and J lost 3, with 7 bases in between. Per the germline V gene, CDR1 is MNHEY and CDR2 is SVGAGI. The CDR3 extends over 13 amino acids. CDR3 protein: CASSPQDTGELFF. Here the CDR3 DNA reads TGTGCCAGCAGTCCCCAGGACACCGGGGAGCTGTTTTTT.

This clone is a singleton in its sample. The chain joins TRBV3-1 (or the pseudogene TRBV3-2) to TRBJ2-3; 8 bases are a match to TRBD2. The CDR3 totals 15 residues. Trimming took 4 bases from V and 3 from J; bases not matched to a gene: 6. CDR1 is LGHDT, CDR2 YNNKEL, per germline (reference sequence). The DNA for the CDR3 is TGTGCCAGCAGCCTAAGTAGCGGGATTACAGATACGCAGTATTTT. Residues: CASSLSSGITDTQYF.

The CDR3 sequence is CASSYDGLGGLEKLFF. CDR3 in DNA: TGTGCCAGCAGTTACGACGGGTTGGGGGGGCTTGAAAAACTGTTTTTT. The chain has TRBV6-6 and TRBJ1-4; D may be TRBD1 (6 bases). This CDR3 region has 16 residues. Trimming removed 2 bases from V and 7 bases from J, with 17 bases in between. Germline lookup yields CDR1 MNHNY and CDR2 SVGAGI (reference sequence).

The rearrangement joins TRBV7-3 to TRBJ2-5; TRBD1 matches 11 bases. Germline lookup yields CDR1 SGHTA and CDR2 FQGTGA. Trimming removed 5 bases from V and 5 bases from J; junction bases left unmatched: 7. The CDR3 sequence is 15 residues long. CDR3 sequence reads: CASSRTGGFGETQYF. DNA of the CDR3: TGTGCCAGCAGCCGGACAGGGGGCTTCGGGGAGACCCAGTACTTC.

The chain is built from TRBV11-2 and TRBJ2-1; D may correspond to TRBD1 or TRBD2 (5 bases each). The V gene's germline CDR1 is SGHAT and CDR2 FQNNGV. The ends were cut back, 1 base at V and 4 bases at J, with 8 bases in the middle. There are 14 residues in the CDR3. CDR3 sequence reads: CASSLGGAYNEQFF. The DNA of the CDR3 is TGTGCCAGCAGCTTAGGAGGGGCATACAATGAGCAGTTCTTC.